This record concerns one T cell receptor (beta chain) sequence. J lost 2 bases, V lost 5 bases, and 11 bases had no gene match. The CDR3 is 16 amino acids. Germline assignment: CDR1 LNHDA and CDR2 SQIVND (reference sequence). Data came from immunoSEQ multiplex PCR; TCRdb stores just in-frame clones and leaves some out. The sample lists about 300,000 clones; 86% were seen once. This entry comes from a study of blood T cell repertoires in COVID-19. The J gene is TRBJ2-7, the V gene TRBV19; 8 nucleotides align to TRBD2. This sequence originates from a woman aged 45-65 years with acute or convalescent COVID-19. The sample was peripheral blood. CDR3 bases: TGTGCCAGTAGTTTCGACCCAAGCGGGAGAGCCTACGAGCAGTACTTC. Translating gives CASSFDPSGRAYEQYF.